The rows below give T cell receptor beta chains drawn from one sample of a study of radiotherapy plus CTLA-4 blockade in lung cancer. The assay was immunoSEQ multiplex PCR, and TCRdb's table has in-frame clones only and misses some. The table shows roughly 50,000 clones, with about 72% occurring only once. Sequenced material: peripheral blood, taken from a patient treated with radiotherapy plus ipilimumab. These receptors all stem from a human donor with non-small cell lung cancer who had stable disease on radiotherapy plus ipilimumab. Each CDR3 is given with its conserved first and last residue. D genes are given only for firm matches. Size is omitted from some rows. Given values are once, few, many or a class for expanded clones.

clone_size	d_call	v_call	j_call	cdr3_aa	cdr3_nt
-	-	TRBV6-1	TRBJ1-5	CASRAVSGNQPQHF	TGTGCCAGCAGGGCAGTATCGGGCAATCAGCCCCAGCATTTT
-	-	TRBV28	TRBJ1-4	CASSLNEKLFF	TGTGCCAGCAGTTTGAATGAAAAACTGTTTTTT
-	-	TRBV28	TRBJ1-2	CASMYGTSANYGYTF	TGTGCCAGCATGTATGGGACCTCAGCTAACTATGGCTACACCTTC
-	-	TRBV19	TRBJ2-7	CASGRSYEQYF	TGTGCCAGTGGAAGGAGTTACGAGCAGTACTTC
-	TRBD2	TRBV6-6	TRBJ2-7	CASSYSASGGGYEQYF	TGTGCCAGCAGTTACTCTGCTAGCGGGGGGGGCTACGAGCAGTACTTC
many	-	TRBV4-3	TRBJ1-3	CASSQAIASGNTIYF	TGCGCCAGCAGCCAAGCTATAGCCTCTGGAAACACCATATATTTT
-	TRBD1	TRBV4-3	TRBJ2-1	CASRLTGVSNEQFF	TGCGCCAGCAGACTTACAGGGGTTTCAAATGAGCAGTTCTTC
few	TRBD1	TRBV5-4	TRBJ2-5	CASSPGTGGRETQYF	TGTGCCAGCAGCCCCGGGACAGGGGGGCGAGAGACCCAGTACTTC
-	-	TRBV6-5	TRBJ1-2	CASRGRVANYGYTF	TGTGCCAGCAGGGGCAGGGTCGCTAACTATGGCTACACCTTC
-	-	TRBV5-6	TRBJ1-5	CASSLGRTATQPQHF	TGTGCCAGCAGCTTGGGCCGGACGGCCACCCAGCCCCAGCATTTT
-	-	TRBV7-8	TRBJ2-3	CASSLAGQELTQYF	TGTGCCAGCAGCTTAGCGGGACAAGAGCTTACGCAGTATTTT
-	-	TRBV6-1	TRBJ1-1	CASRPTITNTEAFF	TGTGCCAGCAGGCCAACTATCACGAACACTGAAGCTTTCTTT
-	-	TRBV7-2	TRBJ2-3	CASSPGGGTDTQYF	TGTGCCAGCAGCCCGGGGGGCGGCACAGATACGCAGTATTTT
-	-	TRBV9	TRBJ1-6	CASSVVTGPEAPLHF	TGTGCCAGCAGCGTAGTTACAGGCCCCGAGGCACCCCTCCACTTT
-	-	TRBV5-1	TRBJ1-1	CASSFDEVEAFF	TGCGCCAGCAGCTTTGATGAGGTTGAAGCTTTCTTT
-	-	TRBV11-2	TRBJ2-6	CASSLDRPGRHLTGANVLTF	TGTGCCAGCAGCTTAGATCGCCCGGGACGGCATCTGACTGGGGCCAACGTCCTGACTTTC
-	TRBD1	TRBV6-5	TRBJ1-5	CASKRWDSGDQPQHF	TGTGCCAGCAAACGGTGGGACAGCGGAGATCAGCCCCAGCATTTT
-	-	TRBV2	TRBJ2-2	CASSLIQGPGELFF	TGTGCCAGCAGCCTAATACAGGGCCCCGGGGAGCTGTTTTTT
-	-	TRBV6-1	TRBJ2-5	CASSEYGSYGGETQYF	TGTGCCAGCAGCGAATACGGATCTTACGGGGGAGAGACCCAGTACTTC
many	-	TRBV5-6	TRBJ1-2	CASRDSRKRVYGYTF	TGTGCCAGCAGGGATAGCCGCAAGAGAGTCTATGGCTACACCTTC
-	-	TRBV6-5	TRBJ2-7	CASSYFHFDRPNEQYF	TGTGCCAGCAGTTACTTCCACTTCGACAGGCCCAACGAGCAGTACTTC
-	TRBD2	TRBV6-1	TRBJ2-7	CASRLGKGGFYEQYF	TGTGCCAGCAGGCTTGGGAAGGGAGGGTTCTACGAGCAGTACTTC
-	-	TRBV7-2	TRBJ2-3	CASSLRASSTDTQYF	TGTGCCAGCAGCTTAAGAGCGTCTAGCACAGATACGCAGTATTTT
few	-	TRBV6-5	TRBJ1-4	CASSYSGTNEKLFF	TGTGCCAGCAGTTACTCAGGGACTAATGAAAAACTGTTTTTT
few	TRBD1	TRBV27	TRBJ2-6	CASSWDSSGANVLTF	TGTGCCAGCAGTTGGGACAGCTCTGGGGCCAACGTCCTGACTTTC
-	-	TRBV5-1	TRBJ1-2	CASSLKDSGTPNYGYTF	TGCGCCAGCAGCTTAAAGGACTCAGGGACCCCTAACTATGGCTACACCTTC
-	-	TRBV28	TRBJ1-3	CASSFGSRSGNTIYF	TGTGCCAGCAGTTTTGGGTCCCGCTCTGGAAACACCATATATTTT
few	-	TRBV5-4	TRBJ2-5	CASSSIQETQYF	TGTGCCAGCAGCTCTATTCAAGAGACCCAGTACTTC
-	TRBD1	TRBV10-3	TRBJ1-1	CAISGDRGNTEAFF	TGTGCCATCAGTGGGGACAGGGGGAACACTGAAGCTTTCTTT
-	TRBD1	TRBV27	TRBJ2-3	CASSLTGWTDTQYF	TGTGCCAGCAGTTTGACAGGGTGGACAGATACGCAGTATTTT
-	-	TRBV7-8	TRBJ2-5	CASSRVETQYF	TGTGCCAGCAGCCGAGTGGAGACCCAGTACTTC
few	-	TRBV20-1	TRBJ1-1	CSTRTDTEAFF	TGCAGTACCAGGACGGACACTGAAGCTTTCTTT
-	-	TRBV7-9	TRBJ1-1	CASSLEQGVTEAFF	TGTGCCAGCAGCTTAGAACAGGGTGTCACTGAAGCTTTCTTT
once	TRBD2	TRBV4-3	TRBJ2-7	CASSQVRTSGSYEQYF	TGCGCCAGCAGCCAAGTTAGGACTAGCGGCTCCTACGAGCAGTACTTC
-	-	TRBV28	TRBJ1-2	CASSSFGGGQRNYGYTF	TGTGCCAGCAGTTCGTTTGGGGGGGGTCAAAGGAACTATGGCTACACCTTC
-	TRBD1	TRBV6-6	TRBJ2-3	CASSYQGDTQYF	TGTGCCAGCAGTTATCAGGGGGACACGCAGTATTTT